Listed here are 17 T cell receptor beta chains from one sample, sequenced in a study of control samples from healthy donors and cancer patients (dated by TCRdb to the early 2020s). Libraries were constructed by the immunoSEQ multiplex PCR assay. Sourced from immuneACCESS, this table was stored by TCRdb with only in-frame sequences that have V and J called. A share of the clones is absent; for the studies checked, an unresolved V gene accounts for under half, and the remainder has no known explanation. The sample data list about 130,000 clones, and just under 95% of these were observed just once. The biggest ten clones account for over 12% of the sample. Sequencing was performed on PBMCs. The source is a man in his sixties with colorectal cancer.

The chain uses TRBV19 and TRBJ2-1, with 9 bases matching TRBD1. Germline trimming cut 6 bases from V and 12 bases from J; bases unmatched to any gene: 9. From germline, CDR1 is LNHDA and CDR2 SQIVND (reference sequence). This CDR3 region has 13 residues. In DNA, the CDR3 is TGTGCCAGTAGAGTATCCGGGACAGGGATGCAGTTCTTC. Protein sequence: CASRVSGTGMQFF.

V usage is TRBV5-5 and J usage is TRBJ2-7; no reliable D call. Germline CDR1 is SGHKS and CDR2 is YYEKEE (reference sequence). This CDR3 has 15 residues. V gave up 3 bases and J gave up 0 bases, with 13 bases separating them. Here the CDR3 DNA reads TGTGCCAGCAGCTACTACGCAATCTTCTCCTACGAGCAGTACTTC. Protein sequence: CASSYYAIFSYEQYF.

The CDR3 DNA reads TGCGCCAGCAGTACCCGTCCCCAAACAGGGAACACTGAAGCTTTCTTT. This translates into CASSTRPQTGNTEAFF. The rearrangement links TRBV10-2 to TRBJ1-1, with D perhaps matching TRBD1 (5 bases). The germline V gene has CDR1 WSHSY and CDR2 SAAADI. Trimming pared 5 bases from V and 1 base from J, leaving 17 bases between. The CDR3 is 16 amino acids.

This chain's CDR3 is CASSVGTGGGTDTQYF. In nucleotides, the CDR3 is TGTGCCAGCAGCGTAGGAACGGGGGGGGGCACAGATACGCAGTATTTT. The chain couples TRBV9 to TRBJ2-3, with 8 bases fitting TRBD2. This CDR3 has 16 amino acids. Germline V gene sequence: CDR1 SGDLS, CDR2 YYNGEE. Trimming cost V 0 bases and J 1 base; bases outside gene matches: 4.

The chain links TRBV19 to TRBJ1-5; TRBD1 agrees at 11 bases. Germline V gene lookup returns CDR1 LNHDA and CDR2 SQIVND (reference sequence). The CDR3 length is 15 residues. Trimming took 5 bases from V and 7 from J; bases not matched to a gene: 7. The CDR3 DNA follows: TGTGCCAGTAGTGCCGGACAGGGGGCTTGGCAGCCCCAGCATTTT. Translation gives CASSAGQGAWQPQHF.

DNA of the CDR3: TGTGCCATCAGTGAGGGACGGCTGGAGGAAAAACTGTTTTTT. Translation: CAISEGRLEEKLFF. The gene calls are TRBV10-3 and TRBJ1-4, with D uncertain. Germline lookup yields CDR1 ENHRY and CDR2 SYGVKD. The CDR3 sequence is 14 residues long. Trimming took 2 bases from V and 8 from J, leaving 12 bases between them.

The chain employs TRBV19 and TRBJ2-3, with D maybe TRBD2 (6 bases). Germline V gene data show CDR1 as LNHDA and CDR2 as SQIVND (reference sequence). CDR3 length: 11 residues. Trimming pared 1 base from V and 10 bases from J, leaving 6 bases between. The CDR3 DNA reads TGTGCCAGTAGTATAGGGGGGGCGCAGTATTTT. Encoded protein: CASSIGGAQYF.

This clone has just one count. The chain employs TRBV5-1 and TRBJ1-2; 8 bases line up with TRBD1. Germline CDR1 is SGHRS and CDR2 is YFSETQ. This CDR3 is 14 amino acids long. V shed 0 bases and J 9 bases; nucleotides not matched to a gene: 7. In DNA, the CDR3 is TGCGCCAGCAGCTTGGGGACAGGGATGGATAGCTACACCTTC. It yields the protein CASSLGTGMDSYTF. Combining the CDR3 with reference TRBV5-1 and TRBJ1-2 gives the whole variable domain KAGVTQTPRYLIKTRGQQVTLSCSPISGHRSVSWYQQTPGQGLQFLFEYFSETQRNKGNFPGRFSGRQFSNSRSEMNVSTLELGDSALYLCASSLGTGMDSYTFGSGTRLTVV.

The chain combines TRBV24-1 with TRBJ2-3, with D perhaps being TRBD1 or TRBD2 (5 bases each). CDR1 is KGHDR, CDR2 SFDVKD, per germline. The V gene lost 3 bases and the J gene lost 0 bases, with 9 bases spanning the gap. The CDR3 consists of 15 residues. For the CDR3, the DNA is TGTGCCACCAGTGATGGGGGAGATAGCACAGATACGCAGTATTTT. Translation gives CATSDGGDSTDTQYF.

This chain uses TRBV5-1 with TRBJ2-7, with 10 bases identical to TRBD1. Germline assignment: CDR1 SGHRS and CDR2 YFSETQ. The V gene end was trimmed by 4 bases and the J gene end by 3 bases; junction bases not matched to a gene: 7. There are 15 residues in the CDR3. The CDR3, as DNA: TGCGCCAGCAGCCCGGGTGGGACAGGGGTCTACGAGCAGTACTTC. Amino acids: CASSPGGTGVYEQYF.

The J gene is TRBJ2-3, the V gene TRBV6-1; 10 positions agree with TRBD1. J gave up 0 bases and V 1 base, and 10 bases lay outside the gene matches. From germline, CDR1 is MNHNS and CDR2 SASEGT. The CDR3 contains 19 residues. The CDR3 DNA is TGTGCCAGCAGTGAAGGGGGGACAGGGGTCTTATCTAGCACAGATACGCAGTATTTT. Translating gives CASSEGGTGVLSSTDTQYF.

This clone came up once. The chain employs TRBV28 and TRBJ2-3, with D possibly being TRBD2 (5 bases). V lost 4 bases and J 6 bases, leaving 14 bases between the germline ends. Germline CDR1 is MDHEN and CDR2 is SYDVKM. The CDR3 is 14 amino acids. The CDR3 protein is CASSSGGSRDTQYF. In DNA form, the CDR3 reads TGTGCCAGCAGTTCGGGCGGGTCCAGGGATACGCAGTATTTT.

V usage is TRBV6-2 or TRBV6-3 and J usage is TRBJ1-4, with 7 positions matching TRBD1. CDR3 length: 16 residues. The V gene end was trimmed by 2 bases and the J gene end by 4 bases; junction bases not matched to a gene: 7. Germline CDR1 MNHEY, CDR2 SVGEGT. CDR3 in amino acids: CASSYGGTVFNEKLFF. The DNA for the CDR3 is TGTGCCAGCAGTTACGGCGGGACAGTTTTTAATGAAAAACTGTTTTTT.

This chain connects TRBV20-1 to TRBJ1-1; D is ambiguous. Per germline, CDR1 DFQATT and CDR2 SNEGSKA (reference sequence). The CDR3 length is 11 residues. Trimming cost V 6 bases and J 3 bases, with 8 bases left between them. CDR3 loop: CSATGDTEAFF. The CDR3 DNA reads as TGCAGTGCAACCGGGGACACTGAAGCTTTCTTT.

This clone was found once. The gene calls are TRBV29-1 and TRBJ2-2; D gene uncertain. Trimming cost V 0 bases and J 4 bases, with 3 bases left between them. From germline, CDR1 is SQVTM and CDR2 ANQGSEA. The CDR3 has 12 amino acids. The CDR3 loop reads CSVEDLTGELFF. CDR3 nucleotides: TGCAGCGTTGAAGATCTCACCGGGGAGCTGTTTTTT.

The gene calls are TRBV5-1 and TRBJ2-3, with TRBD2 matching 9 bases. CDR3 length: 15 residues. From germline, CDR1 is SGHRS and CDR2 YFSETQ. Trimming at V came to 1 base and at J to 4 bases, leaving 4 bases not matched to a gene. CDR3 amino acids: CASSLSGGGADTQYF. The CDR3 DNA is TGCGCCAGCAGCTTGTCTGGCGGGGGGGCAGATACGCAGTATTTT.

This clone was counted a single time. Here the CDR3 reads CASSFAGGDGTDTQYF. DNA of the CDR3: TGTGCCAGCAGTTTTGCCGGGGGTGACGGCACAGATACGCAGTATTTT. The rearrangement uses TRBV27 and TRBJ2-3; TRBD2 is a possible D gene (6 bases). The germline gives CDR1 MNHEY, CDR2 SMNVEV (reference sequence). This CDR3 region has 16 residues. V lost 3 bases and J lost 1, with 14 bases in between.